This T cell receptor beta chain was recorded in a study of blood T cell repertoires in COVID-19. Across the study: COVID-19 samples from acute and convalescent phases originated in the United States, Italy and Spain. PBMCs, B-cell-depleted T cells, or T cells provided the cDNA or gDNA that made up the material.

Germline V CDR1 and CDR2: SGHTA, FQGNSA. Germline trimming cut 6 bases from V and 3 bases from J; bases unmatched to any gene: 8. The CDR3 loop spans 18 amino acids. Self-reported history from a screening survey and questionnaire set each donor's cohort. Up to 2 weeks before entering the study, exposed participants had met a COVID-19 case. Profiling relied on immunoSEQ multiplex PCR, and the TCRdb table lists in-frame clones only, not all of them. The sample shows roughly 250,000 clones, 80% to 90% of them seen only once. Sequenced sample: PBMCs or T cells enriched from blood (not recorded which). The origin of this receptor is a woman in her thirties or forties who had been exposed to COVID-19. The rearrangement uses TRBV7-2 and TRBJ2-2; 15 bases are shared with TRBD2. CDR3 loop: CASSYRTSGGGYTGELFF. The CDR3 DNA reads TGTGCCAGCAGTTACCGGACTAGCGGGGGGGGTTACACCGGGGAGCTGTTTTTT.